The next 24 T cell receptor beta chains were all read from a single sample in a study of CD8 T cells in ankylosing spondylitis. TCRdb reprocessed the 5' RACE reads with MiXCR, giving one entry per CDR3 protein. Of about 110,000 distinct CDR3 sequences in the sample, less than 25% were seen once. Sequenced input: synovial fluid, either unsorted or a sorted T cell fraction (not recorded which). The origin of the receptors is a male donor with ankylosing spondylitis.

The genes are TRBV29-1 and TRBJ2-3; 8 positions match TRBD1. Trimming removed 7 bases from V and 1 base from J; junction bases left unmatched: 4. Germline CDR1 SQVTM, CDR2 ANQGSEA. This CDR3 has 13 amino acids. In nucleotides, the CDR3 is TGCAGCGAGAAACAGGGGGGCACAGATACGCAGTATTTT. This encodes CSEKQGGTDTQYF.

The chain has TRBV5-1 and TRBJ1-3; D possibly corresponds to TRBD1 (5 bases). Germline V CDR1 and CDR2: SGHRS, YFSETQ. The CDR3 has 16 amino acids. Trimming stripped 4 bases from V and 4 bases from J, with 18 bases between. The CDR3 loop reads CASSGSQAASGNTIYF. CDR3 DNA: TGCGCCAGCAGCGGATCACAGGCCGCCTCGGGAAACACCATATATTTT.

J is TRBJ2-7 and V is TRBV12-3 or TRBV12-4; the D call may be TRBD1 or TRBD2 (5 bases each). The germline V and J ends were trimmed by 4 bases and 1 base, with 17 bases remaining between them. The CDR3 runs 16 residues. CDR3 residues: CASSSQGPEGSYEQYF. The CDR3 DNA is TGTGCCAGCAGTTCCCAGGGCCCCGAGGGTTCCTACGAGCAGTACTTC.

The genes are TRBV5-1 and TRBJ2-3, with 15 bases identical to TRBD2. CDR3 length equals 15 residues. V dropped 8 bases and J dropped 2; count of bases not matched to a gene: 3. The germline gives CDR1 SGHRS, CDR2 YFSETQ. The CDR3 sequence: CASGLAGGFTDTQYF. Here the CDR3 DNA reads TGCGCCAGTGGACTAGCGGGAGGGTTCACAGATACGCAGTATTTT.

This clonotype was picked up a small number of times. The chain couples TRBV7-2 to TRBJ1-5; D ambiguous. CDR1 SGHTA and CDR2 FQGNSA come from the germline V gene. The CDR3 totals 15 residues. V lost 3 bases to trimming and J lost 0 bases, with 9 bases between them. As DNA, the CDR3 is TGTGCCAGCAGCTTGACGGTGAATAGCAATCAGCCCCAGCATTTT. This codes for CASSLTVNSNQPQHF.

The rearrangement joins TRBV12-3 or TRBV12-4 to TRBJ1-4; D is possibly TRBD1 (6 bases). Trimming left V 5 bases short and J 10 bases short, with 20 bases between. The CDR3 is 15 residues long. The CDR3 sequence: CASSPLRRGEGKLFF. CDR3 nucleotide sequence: TGTGCCAGCAGTCCCCTGCGGAGGGGGGAAGGAAAACTGTTTTTT.

In DNA, the CDR3 is TGTGCCAGCAGTGGAACAGGGACCGACAATCAGCCCCAGCATTTT. It encodes CASSGTGTDNQPQHF. This chain links TRBV6-1 with TRBJ1-5, with D possibly matching TRBD1 (6 bases). The V gene lost 4 bases and the J gene lost 3 bases, with 13 bases spanning the gap. Germline assignment: CDR1 MNHNS and CDR2 SASEGT. The CDR3 sequence is 15 residues long.

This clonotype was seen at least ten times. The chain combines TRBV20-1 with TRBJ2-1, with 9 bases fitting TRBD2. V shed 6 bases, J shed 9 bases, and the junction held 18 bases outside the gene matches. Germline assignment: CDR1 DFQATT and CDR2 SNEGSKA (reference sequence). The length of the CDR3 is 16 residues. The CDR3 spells CSAWTSETRGIGEQFF. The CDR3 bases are TGCAGTGCGTGGACTAGCGAGACCCGCGGGATTGGTGAGCAGTTCTTC.

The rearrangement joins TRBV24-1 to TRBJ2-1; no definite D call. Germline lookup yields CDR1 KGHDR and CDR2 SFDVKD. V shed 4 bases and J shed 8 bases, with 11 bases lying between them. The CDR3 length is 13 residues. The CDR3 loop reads CATSDWTTDEQFF. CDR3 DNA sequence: TGTGCCACCAGTGACTGGACCACGGATGAGCAGTTCTTC.

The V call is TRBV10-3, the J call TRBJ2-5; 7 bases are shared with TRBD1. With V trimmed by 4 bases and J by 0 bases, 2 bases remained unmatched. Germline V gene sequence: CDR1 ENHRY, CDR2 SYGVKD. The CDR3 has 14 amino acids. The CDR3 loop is CAISGDSYQETQYF. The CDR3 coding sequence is TGTGCCATCAGTGGGGACAGCTACCAAGAGACCCAGTACTTC.

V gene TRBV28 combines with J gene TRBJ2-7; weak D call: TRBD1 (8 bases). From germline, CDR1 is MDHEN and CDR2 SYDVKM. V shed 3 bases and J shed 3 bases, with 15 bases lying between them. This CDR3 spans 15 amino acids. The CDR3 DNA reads TGTGCCAGCAGTTTCCCGGGGGGACAGGTCTACGAGCAGTACTTC. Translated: CASSFPGGQVYEQYF.

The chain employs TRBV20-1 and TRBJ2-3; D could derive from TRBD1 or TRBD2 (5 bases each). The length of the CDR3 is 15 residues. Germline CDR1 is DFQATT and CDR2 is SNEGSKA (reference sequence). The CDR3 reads CSALRGIGGTDTQYF. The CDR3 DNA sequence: TGCAGCGCCTTGAGGGGAATCGGAGGCACAGATACGCAGTATTTT.

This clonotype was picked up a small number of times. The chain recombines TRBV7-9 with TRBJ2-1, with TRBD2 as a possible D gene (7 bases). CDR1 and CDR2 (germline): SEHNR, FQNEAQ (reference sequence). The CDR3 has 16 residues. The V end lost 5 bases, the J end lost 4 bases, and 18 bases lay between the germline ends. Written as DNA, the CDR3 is TGTGCCAGCAGCCCCCAAAGGGGGGGCCCGTACAATGAGCAGTTCTTC. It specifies CASSPQRGGPYNEQFF.

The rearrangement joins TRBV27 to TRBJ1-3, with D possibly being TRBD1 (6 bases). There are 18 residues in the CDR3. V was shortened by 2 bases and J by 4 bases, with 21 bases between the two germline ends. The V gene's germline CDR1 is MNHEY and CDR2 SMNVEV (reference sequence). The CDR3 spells CASSLRFTLQGPGNTIYF. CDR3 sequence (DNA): TGTGCCAGCAGTTTAAGGTTTACTTTACAGGGACCCGGAAACACCATATATTTT.

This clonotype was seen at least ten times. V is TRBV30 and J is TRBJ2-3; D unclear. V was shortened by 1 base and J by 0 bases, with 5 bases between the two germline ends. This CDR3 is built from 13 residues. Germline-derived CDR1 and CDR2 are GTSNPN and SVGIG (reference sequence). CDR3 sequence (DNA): TGTGCCTGGAGTGGGATTAGCACAGATACGCAGTATTTT. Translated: CAWSGISTDTQYF.

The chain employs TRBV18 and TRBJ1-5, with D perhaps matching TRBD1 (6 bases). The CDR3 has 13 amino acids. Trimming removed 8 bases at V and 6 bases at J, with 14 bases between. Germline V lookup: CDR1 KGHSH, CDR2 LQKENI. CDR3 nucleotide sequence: TGTGCCAGCGGCGCGGGGGCCGGTCAGCCCCAGCATTTT. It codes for CASGAGAGQPQHF.

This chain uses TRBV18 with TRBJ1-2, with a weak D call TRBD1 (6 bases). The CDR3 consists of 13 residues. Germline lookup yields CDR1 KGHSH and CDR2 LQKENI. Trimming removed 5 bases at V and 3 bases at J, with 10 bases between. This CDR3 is CASSGGRDYGYTF. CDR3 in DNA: TGTGCCAGCTCAGGGGGGCGCGACTATGGCTACACCTTC.

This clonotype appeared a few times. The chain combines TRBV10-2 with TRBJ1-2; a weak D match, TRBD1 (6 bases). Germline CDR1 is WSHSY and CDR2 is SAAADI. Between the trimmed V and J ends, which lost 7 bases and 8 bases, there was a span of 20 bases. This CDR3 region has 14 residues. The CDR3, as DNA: TGCGCCAGCACCGAGAGGGGGGGAGGTGGAGGCTACACCTTC. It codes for CASTERGGGGGYTF.

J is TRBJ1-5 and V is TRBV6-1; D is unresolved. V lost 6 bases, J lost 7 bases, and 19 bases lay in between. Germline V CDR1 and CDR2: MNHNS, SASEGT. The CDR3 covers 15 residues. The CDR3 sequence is CASSPTRGEAQPQHF. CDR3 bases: TGTGCCAGCAGCCCCACAAGAGGCGAGGCCCAGCCCCAGCATTTT.

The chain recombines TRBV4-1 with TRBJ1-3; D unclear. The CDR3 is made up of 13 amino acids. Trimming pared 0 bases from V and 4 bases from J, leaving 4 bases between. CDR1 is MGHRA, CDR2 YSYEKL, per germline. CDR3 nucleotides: TGCGCCAGCAGCCAAGATCCAGGAAACACCATATATTTT. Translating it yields CASSQDPGNTIYF.

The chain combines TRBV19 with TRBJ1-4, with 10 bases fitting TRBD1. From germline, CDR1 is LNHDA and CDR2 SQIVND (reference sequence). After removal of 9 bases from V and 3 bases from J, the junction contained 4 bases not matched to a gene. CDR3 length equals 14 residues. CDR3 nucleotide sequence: TGTGCCAGCCGGGACAGGGGATCTAATGAAAAACTGTTTTTT. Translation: CASRDRGSNEKLFF.

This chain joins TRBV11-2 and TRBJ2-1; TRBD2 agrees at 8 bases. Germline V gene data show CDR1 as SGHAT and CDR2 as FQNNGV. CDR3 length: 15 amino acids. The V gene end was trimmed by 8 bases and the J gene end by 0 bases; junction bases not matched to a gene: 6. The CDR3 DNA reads TGTGCCAGCCGGAGCGGGGGCAGCTCCTACAATGAGCAGTTCTTC. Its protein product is CASRSGGSSYNEQFF.

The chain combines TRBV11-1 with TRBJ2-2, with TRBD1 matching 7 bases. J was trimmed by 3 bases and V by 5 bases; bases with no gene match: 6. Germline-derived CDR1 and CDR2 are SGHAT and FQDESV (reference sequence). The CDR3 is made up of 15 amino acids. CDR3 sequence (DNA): TGTGCCAGCAGCATAAGACAGGGTGACACCGGGGAGCTGTTTTTT. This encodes CASSIRQGDTGELFF.

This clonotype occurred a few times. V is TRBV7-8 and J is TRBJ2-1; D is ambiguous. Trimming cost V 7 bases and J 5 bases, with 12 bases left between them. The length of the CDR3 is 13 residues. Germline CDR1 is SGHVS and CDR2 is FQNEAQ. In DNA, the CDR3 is TGTGCCAGCACCTTCTCCAGAGACAATGAGCAGTTCTTC. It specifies CASTFSRDNEQFF. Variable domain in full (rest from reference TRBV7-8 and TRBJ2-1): GAGVSQSPRYKVAKRGQDVALRCDPISGHVSLFWYQQALGQGPEFLTYFQNEAQLDKSGLPSDRFFAERPEGSVSTLKIQRTQQEDSAVYLCASTFSRDNEQFFGPGTRLTVL.